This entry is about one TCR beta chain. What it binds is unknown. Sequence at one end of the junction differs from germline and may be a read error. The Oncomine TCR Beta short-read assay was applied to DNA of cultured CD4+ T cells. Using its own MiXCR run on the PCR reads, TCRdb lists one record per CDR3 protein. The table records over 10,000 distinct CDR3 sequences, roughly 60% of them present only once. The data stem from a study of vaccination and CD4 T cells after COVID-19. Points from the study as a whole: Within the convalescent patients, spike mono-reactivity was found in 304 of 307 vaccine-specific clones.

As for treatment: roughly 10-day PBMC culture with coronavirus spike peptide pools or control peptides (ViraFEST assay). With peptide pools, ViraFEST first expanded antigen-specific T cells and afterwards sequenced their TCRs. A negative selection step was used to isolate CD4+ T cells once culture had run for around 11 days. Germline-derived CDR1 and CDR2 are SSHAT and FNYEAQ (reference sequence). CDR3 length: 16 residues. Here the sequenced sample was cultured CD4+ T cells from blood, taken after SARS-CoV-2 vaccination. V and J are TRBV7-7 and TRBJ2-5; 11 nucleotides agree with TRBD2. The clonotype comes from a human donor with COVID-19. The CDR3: CASSLATSGGQETQYF. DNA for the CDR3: TGTGCTAGCAGCTTAGCAACTAGCGGGGGCCAAGAGACCCAGTACTTC.